This paragraph covers one T cell receptor beta chain sequence. Antigen unknown. These data belong to a study of beta chain features in type 1 diabetes. Findings and limits, study-wide: Significant though moderate, a shortening of TCRB CDR3s appeared in all four CD4+ subsets of Type 1 diabetes patients. Insertions at VDJ junctions were less frequent in type 1 diabetes patients. These patients also deleted more nucleotides at the same junctions.

Populations obtained by sorting all exceeded 95% purity. CDR3 length: 12 amino acids. Trimming at V came to 7 bases and at J to 3 bases, leaving 0 bases not matched to a gene. Germline V lookup: CDR1 SGDLS, CDR2 YYNGEE. Expressed TCRB transcripts were sequenced because the entire RNA isolate underwent reverse transcription. The assay was immunoSEQ multiplex PCR, and TCRdb's table has in-frame clones only and misses some. The sample has fewer than 110,000 clones; roughly 28% are singletons. Sequenced: central memory CD4+ T cells from blood. V is TRBV9 and J is TRBJ2-1; 8 bases are shared with TRBD2. The TCR was taken from a woman in her late teens or twenties with type 1 diabetes. CDR3 bases: TGTGCCAGCGGGACTAGCTACAATGAGCAGTTCTTC. This gives the protein CASGTSYNEQFF.